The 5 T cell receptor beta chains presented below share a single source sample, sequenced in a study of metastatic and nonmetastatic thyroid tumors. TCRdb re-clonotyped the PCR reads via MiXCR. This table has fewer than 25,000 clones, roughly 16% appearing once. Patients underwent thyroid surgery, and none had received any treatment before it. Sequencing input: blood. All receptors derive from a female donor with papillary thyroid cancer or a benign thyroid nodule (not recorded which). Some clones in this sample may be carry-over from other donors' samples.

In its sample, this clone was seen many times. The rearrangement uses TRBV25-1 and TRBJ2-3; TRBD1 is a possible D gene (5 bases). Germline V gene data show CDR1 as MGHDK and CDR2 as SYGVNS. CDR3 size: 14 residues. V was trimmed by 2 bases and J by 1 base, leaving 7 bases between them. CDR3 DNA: TGTGCCAGCAGTGAACTAGGGGGCACAGATACGCAGTATTTT. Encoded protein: CASSELGGTDTQYF.

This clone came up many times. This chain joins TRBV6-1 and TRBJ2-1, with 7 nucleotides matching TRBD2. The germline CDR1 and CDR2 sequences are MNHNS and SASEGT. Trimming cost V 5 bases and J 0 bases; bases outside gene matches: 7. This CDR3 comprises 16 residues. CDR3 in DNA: TGTGCCAGCAGTACGAGCGGGACCGGCTCCTACAATGAGCAGTTCTTC. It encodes CASSTSGTGSYNEQFF.

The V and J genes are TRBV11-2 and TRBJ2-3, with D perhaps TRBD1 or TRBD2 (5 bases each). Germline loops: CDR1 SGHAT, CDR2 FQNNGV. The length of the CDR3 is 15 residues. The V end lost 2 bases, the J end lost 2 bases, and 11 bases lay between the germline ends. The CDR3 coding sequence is TGTGCCAGCAGCTTATTGGGGGATAACACAGATACGCAGTATTTT. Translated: CASSLLGDNTDTQYF.

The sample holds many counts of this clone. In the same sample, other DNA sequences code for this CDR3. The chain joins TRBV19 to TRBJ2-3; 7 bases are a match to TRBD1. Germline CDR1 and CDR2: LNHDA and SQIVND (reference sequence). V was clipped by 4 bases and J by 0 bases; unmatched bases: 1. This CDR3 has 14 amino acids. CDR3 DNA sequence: TGTGCCAGTAGTAGAGGGGGCAGCACAGATACGCAGTATTTT. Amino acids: CASSRGGSTDTQYF.

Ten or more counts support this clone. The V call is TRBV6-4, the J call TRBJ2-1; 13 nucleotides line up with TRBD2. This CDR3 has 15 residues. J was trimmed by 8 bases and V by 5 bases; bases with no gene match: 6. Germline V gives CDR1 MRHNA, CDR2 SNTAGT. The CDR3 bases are TGTGCCAGCAGTACGGGACTAGCGGGATGGGATGAGCAGTTCTTC. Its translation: CASSTGLAGWDEQFF.